This T cell receptor beta chain was sequenced for a study of blood T cell repertoires in COVID-19 (dated by TCRdb to 2018 to 2021). For context, the study as a whole: Samples covering the acute and convalescent phases of COVID-19 were provided by collaborators in the United States, Italy and Spain. The prospective study material was composed of cDNA or gDNA derived from T cells, B-cell-depleted T cells, or PBMCs. Subjects who had been exposed to COVID-19, were actively infected with it, or had recovered from it provided the deeply sampled blood TCRbeta repertoires that made up the dataset. A freely available public database, intended as a resource for researchers studying the immune response to SARS-CoV-2, is where the repertoires were released. The samples were drawn from the first 160 participants of the ongoing ImmuneRACE study and from 950 to 1,500 subjects provided by 6 global collaborators. Nearly every sample came with metadata listing a de-identified subject ID, COVID-19 status, age in years and sex. Where HLA class I and class II types were available, the types were taken from metadata supplied by the sample provider, not from assay-based typing.

TCRbeta CDR3 regions were amplified from genomic DNA by means of the immunoSEQ Assay, a bias-controlled multiplex PCR. The authors' pipeline ran thus. The number of nucleated cells in each sample was estimated from the amplification of reference gene primers within the assay. To quantify the absolute abundance of each unique TCRbeta CDR3 rearrangement, sequence reads were collapsed and filtered. For each sample, productive Simpson clonality was calculated as the square root of Simpson's diversity index across productive rearrangements. TCRdb took this table from immuneACCESS and kept in-frame rearrangements with V and J called. Such tables lack part of the clones; where checked against another copy, unresolved V genes explain under half of the gap, and the rest is unexplained. The D gene and trimming were derived from the DNA, and the V and J assignments and clone size from that table. The sample records around 250,000 clones, around 93% of which are singletons. The top ten clonotypes cover approximately 1.2% of the sample.

The CDR3, cysteine through phenylalanine, is 13 amino acids long. Only CDR3 DNA remains: 39 bases, in frame from the first base. Trimming takes 7 bases from V and 9 bases from J, and the germline ends sit 19 bases apart. According to the germline V gene, CDR1 reads SGDLS and CDR2 reads YYNGEE. What the study reported, not specific to this receptor: How much clinical and demographic metadata was included differed by source and by participant, and the metadata was provided uncurated.

Participants in the prospective study were aged about 18 to 95 years, lived in 20 to 25 United States geographic areas, and enrolled through a virtual design. In the prospective study, cohorts were assigned on the basis of participant-reported clinical history obtained from a screening survey and a study questionnaire. Mobile phlebotomists in the prospective study collected whole blood, serum and a nasopharyngeal or oropharyngeal swab from every participant. Prospective study participants could optionally give additional blood draws and questionnaires over an approximately two-month period. Prospective study blood samples were shipped either frozen or at room temperature before DNA extraction. As concerns this clone: It lacks a known antigen. No base qualities exist here, and no much larger clone lies one base off it.

Recombination connected TRBV9 to TRBJ1-2, and TRBD1 may be the D gene, going by 6 matching bases. Sequenced: PBMCs or T cells enriched from blood (not recorded which). The clonotype originates from a human donor in a cohort exposed to, infected with or recovered from COVID-19 (not recorded which). The donor label of this sample is uncertain. The CDR3 region: CASSPGARPSYTF. The sequenced DNA is TGTGCCAGCTCCCCAGGGGCGCGGCCGAGCTACACCTTC.